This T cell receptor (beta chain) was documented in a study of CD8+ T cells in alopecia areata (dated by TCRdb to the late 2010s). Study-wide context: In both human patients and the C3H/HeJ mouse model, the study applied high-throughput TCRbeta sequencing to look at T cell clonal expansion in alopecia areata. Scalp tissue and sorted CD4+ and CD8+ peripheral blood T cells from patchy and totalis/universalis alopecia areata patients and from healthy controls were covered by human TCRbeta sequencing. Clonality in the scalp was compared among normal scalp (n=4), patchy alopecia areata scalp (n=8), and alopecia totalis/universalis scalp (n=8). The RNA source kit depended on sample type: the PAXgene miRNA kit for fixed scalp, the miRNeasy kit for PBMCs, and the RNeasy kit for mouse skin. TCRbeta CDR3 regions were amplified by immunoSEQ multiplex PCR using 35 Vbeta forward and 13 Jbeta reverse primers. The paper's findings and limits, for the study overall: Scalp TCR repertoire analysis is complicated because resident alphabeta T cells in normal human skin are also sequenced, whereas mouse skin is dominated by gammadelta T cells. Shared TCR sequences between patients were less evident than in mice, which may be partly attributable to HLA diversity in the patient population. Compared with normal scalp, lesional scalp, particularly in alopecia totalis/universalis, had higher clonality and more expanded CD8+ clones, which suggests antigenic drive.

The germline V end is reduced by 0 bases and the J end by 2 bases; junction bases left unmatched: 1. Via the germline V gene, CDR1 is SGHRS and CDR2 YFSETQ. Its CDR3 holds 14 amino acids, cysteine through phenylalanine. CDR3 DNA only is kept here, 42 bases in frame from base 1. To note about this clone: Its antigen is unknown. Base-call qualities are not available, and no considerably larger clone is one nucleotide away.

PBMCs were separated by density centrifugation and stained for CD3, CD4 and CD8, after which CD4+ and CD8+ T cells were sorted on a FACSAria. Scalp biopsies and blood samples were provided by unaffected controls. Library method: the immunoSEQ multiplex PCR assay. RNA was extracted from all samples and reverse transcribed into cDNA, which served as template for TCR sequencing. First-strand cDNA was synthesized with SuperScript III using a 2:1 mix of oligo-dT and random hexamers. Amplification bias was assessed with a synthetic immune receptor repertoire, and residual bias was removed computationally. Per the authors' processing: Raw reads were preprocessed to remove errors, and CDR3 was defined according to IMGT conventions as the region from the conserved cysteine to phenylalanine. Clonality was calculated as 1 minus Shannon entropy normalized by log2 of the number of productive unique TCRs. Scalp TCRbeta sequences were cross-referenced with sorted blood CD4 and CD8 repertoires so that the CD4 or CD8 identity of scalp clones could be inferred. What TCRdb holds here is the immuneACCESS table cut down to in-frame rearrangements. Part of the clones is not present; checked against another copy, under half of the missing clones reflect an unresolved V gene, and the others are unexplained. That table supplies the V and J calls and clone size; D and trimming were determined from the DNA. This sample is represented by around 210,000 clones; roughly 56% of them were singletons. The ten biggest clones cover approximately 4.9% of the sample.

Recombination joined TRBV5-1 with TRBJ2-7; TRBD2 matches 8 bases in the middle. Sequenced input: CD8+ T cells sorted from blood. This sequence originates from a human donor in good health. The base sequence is TGCGCCAGCAGCTTGGCGGGACTAGCCTACGAGCAGTACTTC. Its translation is CASSLAGLAYEQYF.